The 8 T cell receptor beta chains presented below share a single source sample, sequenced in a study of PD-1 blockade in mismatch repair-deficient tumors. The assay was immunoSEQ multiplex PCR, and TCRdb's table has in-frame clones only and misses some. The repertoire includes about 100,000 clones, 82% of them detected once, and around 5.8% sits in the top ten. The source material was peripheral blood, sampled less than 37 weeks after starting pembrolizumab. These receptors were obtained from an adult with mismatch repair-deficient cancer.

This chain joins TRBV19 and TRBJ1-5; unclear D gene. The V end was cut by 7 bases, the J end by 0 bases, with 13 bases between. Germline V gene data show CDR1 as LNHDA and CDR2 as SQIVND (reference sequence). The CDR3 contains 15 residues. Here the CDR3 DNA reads TGTGCCAGTACCCCGCGGGCGTATAGCAATCAGCCCCAGCATTTT. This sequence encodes CASTPRAYSNQPQHF.

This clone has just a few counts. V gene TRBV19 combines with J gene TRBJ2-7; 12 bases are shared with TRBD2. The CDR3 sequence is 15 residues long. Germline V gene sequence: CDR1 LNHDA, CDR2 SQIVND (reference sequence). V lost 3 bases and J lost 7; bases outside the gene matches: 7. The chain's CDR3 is CASSILAGGPREQYF. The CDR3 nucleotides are TGTGCCAGTAGTATCCTAGCGGGAGGGCCTCGAGAGCAGTACTTC.

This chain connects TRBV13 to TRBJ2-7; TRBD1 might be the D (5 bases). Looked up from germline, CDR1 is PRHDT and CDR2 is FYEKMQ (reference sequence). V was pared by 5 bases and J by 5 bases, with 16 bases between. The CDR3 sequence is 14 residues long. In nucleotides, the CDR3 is TGTGCCAGCAGCCGAAGGCAGGGAAGGGACGAGCAGTACTTC. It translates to CASSRRQGRDEQYF. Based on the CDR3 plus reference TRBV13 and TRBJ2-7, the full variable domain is AAGVIQSPRHLIKEKRETATLKCYPIPRHDTVYWYQQGPGQDPQFLISFYEKMQSDKGSIPDRFSAQQFSDYHSELNMSSLELGDSALYFCASSRRQGRDEQYFGPGTRLTVT.

The CDR3 DNA follows: TGTGCCAGCAGCTCCCGGGACAGCAGAAACACCATATATTTT. It codes for CASSSRDSRNTIYF. The chain uses TRBV7-2 and TRBJ1-3; 7 nucleotides line up with TRBD1. The junction had 5 bases not matched to a gene; V was cut back by 4 bases and J by 5 bases. The germline V gene has CDR1 SGHTA and CDR2 FQGNSA. This CDR3 is built from 14 residues.

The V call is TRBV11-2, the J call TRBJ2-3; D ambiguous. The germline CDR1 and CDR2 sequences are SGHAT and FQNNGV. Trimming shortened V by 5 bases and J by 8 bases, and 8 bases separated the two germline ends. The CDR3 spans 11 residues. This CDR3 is CASSQTATQYF. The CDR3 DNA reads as TGTGCCAGCAGCCAAACCGCTACGCAGTATTTT.

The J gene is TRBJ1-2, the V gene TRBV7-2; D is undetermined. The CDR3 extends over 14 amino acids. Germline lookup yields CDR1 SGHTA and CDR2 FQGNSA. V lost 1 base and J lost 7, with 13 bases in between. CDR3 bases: TGTGCCAGCAGCTTAGTTCTGGAGGGCGGTGGCTACACCTTC. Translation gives CASSLVLEGGGYTF.

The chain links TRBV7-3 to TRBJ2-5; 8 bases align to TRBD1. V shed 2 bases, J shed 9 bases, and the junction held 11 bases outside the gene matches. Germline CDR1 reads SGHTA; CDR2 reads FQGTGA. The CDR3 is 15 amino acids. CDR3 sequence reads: CASSLALGRGPPQYF. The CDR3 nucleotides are TGTGCCAGCAGCTTAGCGCTTGGCAGGGGGCCTCCCCAGTACTTC.

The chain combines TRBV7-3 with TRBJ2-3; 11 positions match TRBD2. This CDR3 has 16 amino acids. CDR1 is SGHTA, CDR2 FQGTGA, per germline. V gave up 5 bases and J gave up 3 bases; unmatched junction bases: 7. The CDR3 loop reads CASSPDVAGGTDTQYF. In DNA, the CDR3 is TGTGCCAGCAGCCCAGATGTAGCGGGAGGGACAGATACGCAGTATTTT.